Only a few counts were recorded for the clone carrying this T cell receptor beta chain. These data originate in a study of blood T cell repertoires in COVID-19. V lost 10 bases and J lost 4, with 9 bases in between. CDR3 length equals 11 residues. The germline V gene has CDR1 LNHDA and CDR2 SQIVND (reference sequence). Assay: immunoSEQ multiplex PCR; the TCRdb copy retains only in-frame clones and omits some. The sample lists some 130,000 clones; approximately 90% were seen once. Sequenced sample: peripheral blood. The rearrangement uses TRBV19 and TRBJ2-3; no definite D call. The source is a man aged 50-59 years with active or convalescent COVID-19. The CDR3 region has the DNA TGTGCCACATCTTCGGCAGATACGCAGTATTTT. Translation: CATSSADTQYF.